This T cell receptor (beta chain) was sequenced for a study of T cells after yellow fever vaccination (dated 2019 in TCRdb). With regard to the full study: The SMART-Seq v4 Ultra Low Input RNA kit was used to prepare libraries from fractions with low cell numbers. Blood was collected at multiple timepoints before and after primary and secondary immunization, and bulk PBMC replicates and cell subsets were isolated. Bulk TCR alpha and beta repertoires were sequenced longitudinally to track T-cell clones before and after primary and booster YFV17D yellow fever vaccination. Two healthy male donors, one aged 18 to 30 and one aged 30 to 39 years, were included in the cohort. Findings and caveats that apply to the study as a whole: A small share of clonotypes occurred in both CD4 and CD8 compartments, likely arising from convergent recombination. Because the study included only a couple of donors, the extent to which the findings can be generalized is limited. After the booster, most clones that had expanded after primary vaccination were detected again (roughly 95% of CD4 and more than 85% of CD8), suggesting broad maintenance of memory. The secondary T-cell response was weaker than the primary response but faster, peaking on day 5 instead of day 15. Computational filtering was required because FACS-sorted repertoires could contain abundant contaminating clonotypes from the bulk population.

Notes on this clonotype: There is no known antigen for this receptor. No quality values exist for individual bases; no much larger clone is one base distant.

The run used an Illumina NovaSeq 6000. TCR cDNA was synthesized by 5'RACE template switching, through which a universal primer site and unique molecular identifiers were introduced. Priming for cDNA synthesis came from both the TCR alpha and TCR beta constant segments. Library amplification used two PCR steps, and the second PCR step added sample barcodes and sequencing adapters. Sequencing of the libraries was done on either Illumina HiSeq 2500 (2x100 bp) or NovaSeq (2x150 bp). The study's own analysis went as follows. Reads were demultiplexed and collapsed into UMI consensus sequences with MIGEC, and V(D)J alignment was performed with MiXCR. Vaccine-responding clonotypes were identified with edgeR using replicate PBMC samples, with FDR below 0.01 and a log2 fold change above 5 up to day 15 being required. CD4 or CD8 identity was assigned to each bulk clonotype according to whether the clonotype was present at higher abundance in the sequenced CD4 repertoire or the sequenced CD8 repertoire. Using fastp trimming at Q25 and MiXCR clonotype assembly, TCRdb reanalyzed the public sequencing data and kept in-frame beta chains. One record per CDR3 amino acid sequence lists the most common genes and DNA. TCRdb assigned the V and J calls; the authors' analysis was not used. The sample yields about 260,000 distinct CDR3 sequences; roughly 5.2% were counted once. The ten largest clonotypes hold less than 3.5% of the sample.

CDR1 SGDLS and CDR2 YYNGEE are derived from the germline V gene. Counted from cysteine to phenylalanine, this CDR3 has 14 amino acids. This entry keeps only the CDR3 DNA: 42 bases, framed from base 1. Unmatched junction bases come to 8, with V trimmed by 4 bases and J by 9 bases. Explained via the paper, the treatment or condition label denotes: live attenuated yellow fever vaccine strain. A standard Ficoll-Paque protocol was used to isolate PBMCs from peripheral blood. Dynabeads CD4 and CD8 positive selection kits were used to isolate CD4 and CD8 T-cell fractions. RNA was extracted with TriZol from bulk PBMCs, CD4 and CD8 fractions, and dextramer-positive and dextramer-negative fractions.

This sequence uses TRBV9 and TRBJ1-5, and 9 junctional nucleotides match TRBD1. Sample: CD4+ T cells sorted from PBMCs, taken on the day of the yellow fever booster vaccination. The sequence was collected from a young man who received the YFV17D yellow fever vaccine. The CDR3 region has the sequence CASSFDRGTGPQHF. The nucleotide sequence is TGTGCCAGCAGCTTCGACAGGGGGACGGGGCCCCAGCATTTT.